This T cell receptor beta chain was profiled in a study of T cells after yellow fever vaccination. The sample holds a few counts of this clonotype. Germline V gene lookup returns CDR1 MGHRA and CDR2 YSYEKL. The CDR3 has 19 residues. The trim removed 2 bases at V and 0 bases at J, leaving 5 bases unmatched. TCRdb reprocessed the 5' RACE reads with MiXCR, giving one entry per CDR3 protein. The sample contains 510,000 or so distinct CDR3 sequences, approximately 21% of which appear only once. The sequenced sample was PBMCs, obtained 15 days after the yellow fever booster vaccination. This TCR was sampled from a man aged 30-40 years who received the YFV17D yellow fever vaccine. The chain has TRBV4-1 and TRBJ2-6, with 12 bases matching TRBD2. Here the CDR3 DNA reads TGCGCCAGCAGCCAACTCGGACTAGCGGGGCCCTCTGGGGCCAACGTCCTGACTTTC. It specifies CASSQLGLAGPSGANVLTF.